Listed below are T cell receptor beta chains from one sample, sequenced in a study of PD-L1 blockade in urothelial cancer. TCRdb's table, derived via immunoSEQ multiplex PCR, lists solely in-frame clones and lacks some. The profile covers tens of thousands of clones, with 82% appearing a single time and under 5% taken by the ten largest. The sample consisted of PBMCs, taken around atezolizumab (anti-PD-L1) treatment. These receptor sequences come from a man in his sixties or seventies with urothelial cancer. CDR3s include the opening cysteine and the closing phenylalanine or tryptophan. Fields, in order: clone size, D gene, V gene, J gene, CDR3 DNA, CDR3 protein. The D gene is left open where the match is weak. The size of a clone is reported for some rows only, either as once, few or many, or as a class for expanded clones.

size: .; D: TRBD2; V: TRBV18; J: TRBJ2-3; DNA: TGTGCCAGCTCACCATTCTTAGCGGGAGGGACCACAGATACGCAGTATTTT; CDR3: CASSPFLAGGTTDTQYF
size: .; D: TRBD1; V: TRBV2; J: TRBJ1-1; DNA: TGTGCCAGCGTACAGGGGGGTGAAGCTTTCTTT; CDR3: CASVQGGEAFF
size: .; D: .; V: TRBV7-9; J: TRBJ2-2; DNA: TGTGCCAGCAGCTTTCTCGCCGGGGAGCTGTTTTTT; CDR3: CASSFLAGELFF
size: .; D: TRBD1; V: TRBV11-1; J: TRBJ2-2; DNA: TGTGCCAGCAGCGATTGGACAGGGGGGAACACCGGGGAGCTGTTTTTT; CDR3: CASSDWTGGNTGELFF
size: .; D: .; V: TRBV5-6; J: TRBJ2-3; DNA: TGTGCCAGCAGCTTGTCCCGGGGTACGCAGTATTTT; CDR3: CASSLSRGTQYF
size: .; D: TRBD1; V: TRBV6-1; J: TRBJ2-7; DNA: TGTGCCAGCAGCCAACAGGGGTTTGTTGTCTACGAGCAGTACTTC; CDR3: CASSQQGFVVYEQYF
size: .; D: .; V: TRBV5-6; J: TRBJ2-3; DNA: TGTGCCAGCAGCTTTGATGCGTCCACAGATACGCAGTATTTT; CDR3: CASSFDASTDTQYF
size: .; D: .; V: TRBV6-5; J: TRBJ2-7; DNA: TGTGCCAGCCACAGGGGCCAGGAGGGTTTACGCGAGCAGTACTTC; CDR3: CASHRGQEGLREQYF
size: .; D: TRBD2; V: TRBV5-1; J: TRBJ2-7; DNA: TGCGCCAGCAGCTTGGGACTAGCTCCCTACGAGCAGTACTTC; CDR3: CASSLGLAPYEQYF
size: .; D: .; V: TRBV19; J: TRBJ1-5; DNA: TGTGCCAGTAACCCACAACAGGGCAATCAGCCCCAGCATTTT; CDR3: CASNPQQGNQPQHF
size: .; D: .; V: TRBV9; J: TRBJ2-2; DNA: TGTGCCAGCAGCGTAGGAGGTGGGAGCACGAACACCGGGGAGCTGTTTTTT; CDR3: CASSVGGGSTNTGELFF
size: .; D: .; V: TRBV18; J: TRBJ2-3; DNA: TGTGCCAGCTCACCGGCCAGGGCTAGCACAGATACGCAGTATTTT; CDR3: CASSPARASTDTQYF
size: few; D: .; V: TRBV12-5; J: TRBJ1-1; DNA: TGTGCTAGTGGTGGCTCGAACACTGAAGCTTTCTTT; CDR3: CASGGSNTEAFF
size: .; D: .; V: TRBV19; J: TRBJ1-4; DNA: TGTGCCAGTACCCTTCGGGGTGTAGGGGAAAAACTGTTTTTT; CDR3: CASTLRGVGEKLFF
size: .; D: .; V: TRBV11-2; J: TRBJ1-5; DNA: TGTGCCAGCAGCTTCTCTGGGACACCAGATCAGCCCCAGCATTTT; CDR3: CASSFSGTPDQPQHF
size: .; D: TRBD2; V: TRBV19; J: TRBJ2-3; DNA: TGTGCCAGTAGCGGGACTACCCCCTTCACAGATACGCAGTATTTT; CDR3: CASSGTTPFTDTQYF
size: few; D: TRBD2; V: TRBV27; J: TRBJ2-5; DNA: TGTGCCAGCAGTCCTTTGGATTTAGCGGGAGGGCAGGAGACCCAGTACTTC; CDR3: CASSPLDLAGGQETQYF
size: few; D: TRBD1; V: TRBV5-1; J: TRBJ2-2; DNA: TGCGCCAGCAGCTTGGCCAGGGGGCATAACACCGGGGAGCTGTTTTTT; CDR3: CASSLARGHNTGELFF
size: once; D: .; V: TRBV6-1; J: TRBJ1-1; DNA: TGTGCCAGCAGTGAAACACACGCGAACACTGAAGCTTTCTTT; CDR3: CASSETHANTEAFF
size: .; D: .; V: TRBV19; J: TRBJ1-5; DNA: TGTGCCAGTAGTATTGGGGGGGTGGGCAATCAGCCCCAGCATTTT; CDR3: CASSIGGVGNQPQHF
size: .; D: .; V: TRBV19; J: TRBJ1-5; DNA: TGTGCCAGTAATATCAGGGGAGACAGTCAGCCCCAGCATTTT; CDR3: CASNIRGDSQPQHF
size: .; D: TRBD2; V: TRBV14; J: TRBJ2-3; DNA: TGTGCCAGCAGCCAAGATAGCGGGGCTAGCACAGATACGCAGTATTTT; CDR3: CASSQDSGASTDTQYF
size: .; D: TRBD1; V: TRBV13; J: TRBJ2-1; DNA: TGTGCCAGCAGCTCCTCTGGGACAGGGGTGGGGGAGCAGTTCTTC; CDR3: CASSSSGTGVGEQFF
size: once; D: TRBD2; V: TRBV2; J: TRBJ2-5; DNA: TGTGCCAGCAGTGAACTAGCGGGAGTATCAGAGACCCAGTACTTC; CDR3: CASSELAGVSETQYF
size: .; D: .; V: TRBV2; J: TRBJ2-3; DNA: TGTGCCAGCAGTTTCTCGCGGGACACAGATACGCAGTATTTT; CDR3: CASSFSRDTDTQYF
size: .; D: TRBD2; V: TRBV10-3; J: TRBJ2-5; DNA: TGTGCCATCAGTGCGGCTAGCGGGACTAGGCGGGAGACCCAGTACTTC; CDR3: CAISAASGTRRETQYF
size: .; D: .; V: TRBV5-6; J: TRBJ1-3; DNA: TGTGCCAGCAGCTTGGTGGAGGATGGAAACACCATATATTTT; CDR3: CASSLVEDGNTIYF